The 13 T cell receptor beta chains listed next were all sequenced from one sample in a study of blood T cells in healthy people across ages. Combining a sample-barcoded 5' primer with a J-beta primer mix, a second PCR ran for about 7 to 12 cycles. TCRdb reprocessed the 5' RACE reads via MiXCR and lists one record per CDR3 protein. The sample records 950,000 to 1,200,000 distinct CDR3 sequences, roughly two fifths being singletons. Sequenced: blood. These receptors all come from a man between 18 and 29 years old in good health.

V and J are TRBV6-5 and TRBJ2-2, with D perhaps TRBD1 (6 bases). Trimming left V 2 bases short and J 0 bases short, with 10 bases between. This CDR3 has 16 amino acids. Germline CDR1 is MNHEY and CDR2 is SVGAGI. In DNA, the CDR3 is TGTGCCAGCAGTTACCTTCAGGGGTCGAACACCGGGGAGCTGTTTTTT. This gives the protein CASSYLQGSNTGELFF.

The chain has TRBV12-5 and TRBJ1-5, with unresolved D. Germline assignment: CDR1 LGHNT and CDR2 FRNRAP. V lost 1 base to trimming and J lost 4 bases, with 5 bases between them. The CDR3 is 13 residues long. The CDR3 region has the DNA TGTGCTAGTGGTTTGGCCCCGAATCAGCCCCAGCATTTT. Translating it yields CASGLAPNQPQHF.

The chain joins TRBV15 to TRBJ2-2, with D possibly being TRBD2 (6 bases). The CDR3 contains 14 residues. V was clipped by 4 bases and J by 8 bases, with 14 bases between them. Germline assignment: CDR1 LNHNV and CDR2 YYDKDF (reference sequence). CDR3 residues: CATSILAGDGELFF. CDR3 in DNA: TGTGCCACCAGCATACTAGCCGGAGATGGGGAGCTGTTTTTT.

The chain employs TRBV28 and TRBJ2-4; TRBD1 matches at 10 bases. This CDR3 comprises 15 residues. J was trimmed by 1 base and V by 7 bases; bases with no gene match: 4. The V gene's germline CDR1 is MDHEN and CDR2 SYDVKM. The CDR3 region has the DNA TGTGCCAGCAACCCGGACAGGGGGGCCAAAAACATTCAGTACTTC. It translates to CASNPDRGAKNIQYF.

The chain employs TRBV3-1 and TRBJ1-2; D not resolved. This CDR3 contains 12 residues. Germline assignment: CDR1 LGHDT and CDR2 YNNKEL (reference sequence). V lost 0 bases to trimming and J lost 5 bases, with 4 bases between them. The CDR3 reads CASSQDRYGYTF. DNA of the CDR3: TGTGCCAGCAGCCAAGATAGATATGGCTACACCTTC.

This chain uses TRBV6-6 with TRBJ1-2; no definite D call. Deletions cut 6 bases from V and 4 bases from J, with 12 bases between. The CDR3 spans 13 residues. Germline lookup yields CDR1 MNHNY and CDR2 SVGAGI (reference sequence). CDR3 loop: CASSALEPYGYTF. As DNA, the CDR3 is TGTGCCAGCAGCGCCCTCGAACCCTATGGCTACACCTTC.

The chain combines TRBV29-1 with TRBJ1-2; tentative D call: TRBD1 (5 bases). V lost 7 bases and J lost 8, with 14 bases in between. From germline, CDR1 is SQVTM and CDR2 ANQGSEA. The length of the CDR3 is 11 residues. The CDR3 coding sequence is TGCAGCGCCCCAGGGTCCGGCGGCTACACCTTC. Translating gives CSAPGSGGYTF.

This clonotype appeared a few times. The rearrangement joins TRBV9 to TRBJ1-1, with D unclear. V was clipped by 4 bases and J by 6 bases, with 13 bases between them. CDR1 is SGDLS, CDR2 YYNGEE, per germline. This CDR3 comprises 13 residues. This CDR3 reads CASSPKGKSEAFF. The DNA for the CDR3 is TGTGCCAGCAGCCCCAAGGGTAAGTCTGAAGCTTTCTTT.

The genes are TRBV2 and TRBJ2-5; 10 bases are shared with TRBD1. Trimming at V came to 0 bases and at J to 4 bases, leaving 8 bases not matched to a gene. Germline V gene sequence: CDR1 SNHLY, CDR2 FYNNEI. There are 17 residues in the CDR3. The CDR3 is CASSEALWTGGGETQYF. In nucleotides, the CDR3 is TGTGCCAGCAGTGAAGCCCTTTGGACAGGGGGAGGAGAGACCCAGTACTTC.

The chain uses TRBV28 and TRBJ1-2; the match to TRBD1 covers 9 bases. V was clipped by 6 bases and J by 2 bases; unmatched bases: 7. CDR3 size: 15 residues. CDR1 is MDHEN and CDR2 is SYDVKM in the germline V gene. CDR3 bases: TGTGCCAGCAGGAAACAGGGGGCCCTCAACTATGGCTACACCTTC. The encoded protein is CASRKQGALNYGYTF.

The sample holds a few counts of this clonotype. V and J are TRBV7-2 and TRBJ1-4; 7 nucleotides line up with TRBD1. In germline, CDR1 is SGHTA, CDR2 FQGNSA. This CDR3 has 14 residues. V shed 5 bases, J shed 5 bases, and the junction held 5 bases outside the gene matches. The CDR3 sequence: CASSAQGTNEKLFF. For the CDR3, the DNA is TGTGCCAGCAGCGCACAGGGGACAAATGAAAAACTGTTTTTT. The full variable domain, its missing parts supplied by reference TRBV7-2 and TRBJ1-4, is GAGVSQSPSNKVTEKGKDVELRCDPISGHTALYWYRQSLGQGLEFLIYFQGNSAPDKSGLPSDRFSAERTGGSVSTLTIQRTQQEDSAVYLCASSAQGTNEKLFFGSGTQLSVL.

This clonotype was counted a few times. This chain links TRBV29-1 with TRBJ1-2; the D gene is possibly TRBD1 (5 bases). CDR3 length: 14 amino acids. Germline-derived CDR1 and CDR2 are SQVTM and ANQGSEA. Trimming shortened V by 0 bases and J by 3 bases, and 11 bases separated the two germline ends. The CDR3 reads CSVEDLRDDYGYTF. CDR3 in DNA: TGCAGCGTTGAAGACCTAAGGGACGACTATGGCTACACCTTC.

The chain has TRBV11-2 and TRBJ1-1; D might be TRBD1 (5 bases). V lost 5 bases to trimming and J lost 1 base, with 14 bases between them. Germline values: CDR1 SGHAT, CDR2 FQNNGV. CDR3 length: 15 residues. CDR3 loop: CASSRASQGNTEAFF. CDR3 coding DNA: TGTGCCAGCAGCCGCGCCTCTCAGGGGAACACTGAAGCTTTCTTT.